The T cell receptor beta chain under discussion was sequenced for a study of regulatory T cells in long-lasting Graves disease. On the study more broadly: By definition, persistent Graves' disease involved antithyroid drugs for over 5 years alongside positive TSH receptor antibodies.

Library construction for TCR beta used iRepertoire HTBI primers and Arm-PCR of CDR3 regions. MiXCR, applied by TCRdb to the multiplex PCR reads, yields one record per CDR3 protein. The table has roughly 500,000 distinct CDR3 sequences, under 25% seen once. The time point denotes: persistent/refractory GD, antithyroid drugs over 5 years with positive TRAb. PBMC-derived RNA was used for the TCR library. Germline V CDR1 and CDR2: MGHRA, YSYEKL. V lost 4 bases, J lost 8 bases, and 21 bases lay in between. The CDR3 has 17 residues. The chain links TRBV4-1 to TRBJ1-6; tentative D call: TRBD1 (5 bases). Specimen: peripheral blood mononuclear cells (PBMCs), collected when the disease was refractory, from a patient treated with antithyroid drugs. The receptor comes from a female donor with Graves disease. CDR3 region: CASSLRPGPQMDSPLHF. CDR3 nucleotides: TGCGCCAGCAGCCTCCGACCGGGACCCCAAATGGATTCACCCCTCCACTTT.